The entry below gives a single T cell receptor beta chain sequence along with its context. This sample also contains other DNA sequences that code for the same CDR3. The PCR employed 60 Vbeta primers together with 13 Jbeta primers. As originally analysed: A later analysis counted approximately 80 million unique TCR beta chains, 10 million to 12 million shared. Data came from immunoSEQ multiplex PCR; TCRdb stores just in-frame clones and leaves some out. Clone size and V and J calls were adopted from that table, with D and trimming inferred from the DNA. This table holds fewer than 250,000 clones, approximately 82% found once. This specimen comes from a study of cytomegalovirus exposure and HLA in healthy donors. Trimming took 4 bases from V and 7 from J; bases not matched to a gene: 4. The CDR3 consists of 15 residues. Looked up from germline, CDR1 is SGDLS and CDR2 is YYNGEE.

The chain is built from TRBV9 and TRBJ2-1; 14 bases match TRBD2. This TCR was recovered from a man aged 18 to 30 in good health and CMV-seronegative. Sequencing input: PBMCs. CDR3 protein: CASSPRTSGRNEQFF. The DNA of the CDR3 is TGTGCCAGCAGCCCGCGGACTAGCGGGAGGAATGAGCAGTTCTTC.